This T cell receptor beta chain comes out of a study of T cell responses to AZD1222 COVID-19 vaccine. Overall study results and limits: It was only 6 or 7 AZD1222 recipients who were seropositive at baseline.

In the case of this clone: Its target is not known.

Profiling relied on immunoSEQ multiplex PCR, and the TCRdb table lists in-frame clones only, not all of them. The sample consists of roughly 99,000 clones, approximately 90% of them appearing once. The sequence was obtained from an adult in good health. The source material was peripheral blood, sampled on day 0 of AZD1222 vaccination.

The CDR3, as DNA: TGTGCCAGTAGTGCACCGGGACAGGGGAGACCTGCGGCTTTCTTT. Protein: CASSAPGQGRPAAFF. The chain joins TRBV19 to TRBJ1-1; 10 positions agree with TRBD1. Per germline, CDR1 LNHDA and CDR2 SQIVND (reference sequence). V was pared by 5 bases and J by 11 bases, with 14 bases of the junction left unmatched. The CDR3 contains 15 residues.